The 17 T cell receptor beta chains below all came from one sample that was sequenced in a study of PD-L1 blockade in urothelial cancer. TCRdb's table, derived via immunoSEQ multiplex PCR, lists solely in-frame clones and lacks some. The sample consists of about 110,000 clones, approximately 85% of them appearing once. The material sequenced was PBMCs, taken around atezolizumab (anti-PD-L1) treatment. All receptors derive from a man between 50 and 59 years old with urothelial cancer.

The CDR3, as DNA: TGTGCCAGCAGCTCGACTAGCGGGAGTTTCAATGAGCAGTTCTTC. Amino acid sequence: CASSSTSGSFNEQFF. This chain joins TRBV5-4 and TRBJ2-1; 12 nucleotides agree with TRBD2. The ends lost 3 bases at V and 6 bases at J; junction bases unmatched: 4. Germline V CDR1 and CDR2: SGHNT, YYREEE (reference sequence). This CDR3 has 15 amino acids.

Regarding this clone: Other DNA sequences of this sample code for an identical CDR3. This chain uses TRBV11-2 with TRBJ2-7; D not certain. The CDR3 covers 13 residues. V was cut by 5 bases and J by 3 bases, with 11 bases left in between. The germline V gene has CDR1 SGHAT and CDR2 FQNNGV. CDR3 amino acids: CASSVGTVYEQYF. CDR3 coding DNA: TGTGCCAGCAGCGTCGGAACAGTCTACGAGCAGTACTTC.

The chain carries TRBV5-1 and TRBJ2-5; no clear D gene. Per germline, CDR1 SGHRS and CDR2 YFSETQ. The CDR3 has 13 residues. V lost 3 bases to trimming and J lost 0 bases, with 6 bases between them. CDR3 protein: CASSWSYQETQYF. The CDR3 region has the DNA TGCGCCAGCAGCTGGAGTTACCAAGAGACCCAGTACTTC. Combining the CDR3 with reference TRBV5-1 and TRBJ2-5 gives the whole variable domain KAGVTQTPRYLIKTRGQQVTLSCSPISGHRSVSWYQQTPGQGLQFLFEYFSETQRNKGNFPGRFSGRQFSNSRSEMNVSTLELGDSALYLCASSWSYQETQYFGPGTRLLVL.

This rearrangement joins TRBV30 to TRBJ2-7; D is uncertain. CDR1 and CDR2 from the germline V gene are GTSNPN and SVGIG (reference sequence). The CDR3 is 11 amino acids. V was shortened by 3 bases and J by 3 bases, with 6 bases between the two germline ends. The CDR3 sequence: CAWSQLYEQYF. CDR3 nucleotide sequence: TGTGCCTGGAGCCAACTCTACGAGCAGTACTTC.

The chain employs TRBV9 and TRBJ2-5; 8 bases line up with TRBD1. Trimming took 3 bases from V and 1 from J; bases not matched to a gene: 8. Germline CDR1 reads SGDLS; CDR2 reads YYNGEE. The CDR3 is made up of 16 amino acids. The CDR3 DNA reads TGTGCCAGCAGCGACCAGGGGGCATTGTCCCAAGAGACCCAGTACTTC. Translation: CASSDQGALSQETQYF.

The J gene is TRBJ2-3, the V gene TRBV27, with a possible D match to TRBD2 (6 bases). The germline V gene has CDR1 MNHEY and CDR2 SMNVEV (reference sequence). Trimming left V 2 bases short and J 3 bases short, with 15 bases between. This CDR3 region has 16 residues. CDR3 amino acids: CASSLVSGGGTDTQYF. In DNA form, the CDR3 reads TGTGCCAGCAGTTTAGTCAGTGGGGGAGGAACAGATACGCAGTATTTT.

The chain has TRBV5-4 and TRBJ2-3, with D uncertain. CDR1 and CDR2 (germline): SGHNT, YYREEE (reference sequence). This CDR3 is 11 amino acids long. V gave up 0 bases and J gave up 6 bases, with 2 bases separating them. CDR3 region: CASSLADTQYF. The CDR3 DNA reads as TGTGCCAGCAGCTTGGCGGATACGCAGTATTTT.

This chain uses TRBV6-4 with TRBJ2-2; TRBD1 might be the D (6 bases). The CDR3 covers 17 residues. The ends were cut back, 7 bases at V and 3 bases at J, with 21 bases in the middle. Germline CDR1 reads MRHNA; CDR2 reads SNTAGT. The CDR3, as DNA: TGTGCCAGCATCGAGATTAGGGGGAAGAAGGACACCGGGGAGCTGTTTTTT. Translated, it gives CASIEIRGKKDTGELFF.

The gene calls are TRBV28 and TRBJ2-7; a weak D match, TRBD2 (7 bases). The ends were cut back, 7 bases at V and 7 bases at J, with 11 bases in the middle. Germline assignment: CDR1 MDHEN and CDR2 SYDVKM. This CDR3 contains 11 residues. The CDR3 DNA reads TGTGCCAGCACACAGGGAGGGGAGCAGTACTTC. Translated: CASTQGGEQYF.

Written as DNA, the CDR3 is TGTGCCAGCAGCATAAGCGGGAGTCGGACAGATACGCAGTATTTT. Its protein is CASSISGSRTDTQYF. V gene TRBV7-3 combines with J gene TRBJ2-3; 8 bases align to TRBD2. The CDR3 consists of 15 residues. V was clipped by 5 bases and J by 3 bases; unmatched bases: 7. Germline values: CDR1 SGHTA, CDR2 FQGTGA.

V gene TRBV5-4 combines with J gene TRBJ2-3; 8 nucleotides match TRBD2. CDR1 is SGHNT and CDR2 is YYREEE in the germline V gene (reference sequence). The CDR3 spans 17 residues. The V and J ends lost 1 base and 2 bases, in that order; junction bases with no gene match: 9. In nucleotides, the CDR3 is TGTGCCAGCAGCTTGTCTGCGGGAGGAGGGATCACAGATACGCAGTATTTT. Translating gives CASSLSAGGGITDTQYF.

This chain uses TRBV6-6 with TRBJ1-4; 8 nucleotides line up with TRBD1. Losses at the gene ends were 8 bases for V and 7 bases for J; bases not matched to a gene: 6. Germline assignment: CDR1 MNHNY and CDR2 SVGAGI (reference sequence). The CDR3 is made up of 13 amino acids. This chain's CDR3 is CASRDRSIEKLFF. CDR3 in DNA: TGTGCCAGCCGGGACAGGTCGATTGAAAAACTGTTTTTT.

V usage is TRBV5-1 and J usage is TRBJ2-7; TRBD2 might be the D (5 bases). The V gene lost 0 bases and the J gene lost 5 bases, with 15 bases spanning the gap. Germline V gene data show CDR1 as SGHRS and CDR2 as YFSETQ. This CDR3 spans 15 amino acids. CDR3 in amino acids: CASSLGFEGVDEQYF. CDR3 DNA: TGCGCCAGCAGCTTGGGATTCGAGGGCGTCGACGAGCAGTACTTC.

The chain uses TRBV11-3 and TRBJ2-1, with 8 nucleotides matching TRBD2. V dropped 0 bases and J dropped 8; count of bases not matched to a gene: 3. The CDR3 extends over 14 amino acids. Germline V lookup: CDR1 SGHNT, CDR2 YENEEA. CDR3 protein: CASSLDGGADEQFF. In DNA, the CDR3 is TGTGCCAGCAGCTTAGACGGGGGGGCAGATGAGCAGTTCTTC.

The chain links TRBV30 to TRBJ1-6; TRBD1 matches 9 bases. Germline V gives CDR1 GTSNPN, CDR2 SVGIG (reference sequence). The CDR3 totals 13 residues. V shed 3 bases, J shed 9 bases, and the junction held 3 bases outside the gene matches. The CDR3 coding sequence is TGTGCCTGGAGGGGACAGGGAAGTTCACCCCTCCACTTT. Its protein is CAWRGQGSSPLHF.

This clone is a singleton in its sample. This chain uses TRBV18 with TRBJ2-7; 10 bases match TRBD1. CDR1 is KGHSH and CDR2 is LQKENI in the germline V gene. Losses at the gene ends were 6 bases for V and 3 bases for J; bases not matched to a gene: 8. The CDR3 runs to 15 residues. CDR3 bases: TGTGCCAGCTCTCTCGGGACAGGGGTTATCTACGAGCAGTACTTC. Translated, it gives CASSLGTGVIYEQYF.

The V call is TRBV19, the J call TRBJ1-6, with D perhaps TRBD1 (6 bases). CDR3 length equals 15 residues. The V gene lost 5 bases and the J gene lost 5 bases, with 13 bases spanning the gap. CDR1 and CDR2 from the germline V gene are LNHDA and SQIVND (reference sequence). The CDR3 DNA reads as TGTGCCAGTAGTTATGACAGGCGCCATAATTCACCCCTCCACTTT. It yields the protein CASSYDRRHNSPLHF.